These 5 T cell receptor beta chains originate from one sample sequenced in a study of memory CD4+ T cells and cytomegalovirus serostatus. The sort gate was single viable CD3+CD4+CD8-CD45RO+ cells for memory CD4+ T cells. TCRdb keeps only in-frame clones here, not all; method: immunoSEQ multiplex PCR. This table holds about 48,000 clones, over 75% found once. Material for sequencing was memory CD4+ T cells from blood. All receptors derive from an adult in good health and CMV-seronegative.

The chain combines TRBV6-6 with TRBJ2-1; 10 positions agree with TRBD2. Looked up from germline, CDR1 is MNHNY and CDR2 is SVGAGI (reference sequence). The CDR3 covers 13 residues. V dropped 11 bases and J dropped 6; count of bases not matched to a gene: 7. The CDR3, as DNA: TGTGCCGCCCAGCGGGGGGGTGGCAATGAGCAGTTCTTC. Protein product: CAAQRGGGNEQFF.

The chain carries TRBV5-1 and TRBJ1-3; D remains ambiguous. V shed 0 bases and J shed 7 bases, with 5 bases lying between them. CDR1 and CDR2 (germline): SGHRS, YFSETQ. The CDR3 has 12 residues. CDR3 sequence (DNA): TGCGCCAGCAGCTTGGCCGGGAACACCATATATTTT. Translating it yields CASSLAGNTIYF.

V usage is TRBV6-6 and J usage is TRBJ2-7; 8 bases are a match to TRBD1. Germline V CDR1 and CDR2: MNHNY, SVGAGI (reference sequence). The CDR3 spans 15 residues. V dropped 6 bases and J dropped 1; count of bases not matched to a gene: 8. The CDR3 here is CASREPGQASYEQYF. CDR3 DNA sequence: TGTGCCAGCAGGGAACCGGGACAGGCTTCCTACGAGCAGTACTTC.

In its sample, this clone was seen once. DNA of the CDR3: TGCGCCAGCAGCCAAGGGGTAGCGGGAGGGCCAGTTACCTCAACAGATACGCAGTATTTT. It is translated as CASSQGVAGGPVTSTDTQYF. The rearrangement joins TRBV4-1 to TRBJ2-3; 11 bases are a match to TRBD2. The CDR3 spans 20 residues. Losses at the gene ends were 1 base for V and 3 bases for J; bases not matched to a gene: 15. Germline assignment: CDR1 MGHRA and CDR2 YSYEKL.

The J gene is TRBJ2-5, the V gene TRBV18; D could derive from TRBD1 or TRBD2 (5 bases each). Germline-derived CDR1 and CDR2 are KGHSH and LQKENI. The CDR3 runs 16 residues. Trimming took off 3 bases at V and 2 bases at J, with 16 bases between the two ends. For the CDR3, the DNA is TGTGCCAGCTCACCCGGGACCCTAAGATTTCAAGAGACCCAGTACTTC. It encodes CASSPGTLRFQETQYF. The complete variable domain, with remaining parts taken from reference TRBV18 and TRBJ2-5, reads NAGVMQNPRHLVRRRGQEARLRCSPMKGHSHVYWYRQLPEEGLKFMVYLQKENIIDESGMPKERFSAEFPKEGPSILRIQQVVRGDSAAYFCASSPGTLRFQETQYFGPGTRLLVL.